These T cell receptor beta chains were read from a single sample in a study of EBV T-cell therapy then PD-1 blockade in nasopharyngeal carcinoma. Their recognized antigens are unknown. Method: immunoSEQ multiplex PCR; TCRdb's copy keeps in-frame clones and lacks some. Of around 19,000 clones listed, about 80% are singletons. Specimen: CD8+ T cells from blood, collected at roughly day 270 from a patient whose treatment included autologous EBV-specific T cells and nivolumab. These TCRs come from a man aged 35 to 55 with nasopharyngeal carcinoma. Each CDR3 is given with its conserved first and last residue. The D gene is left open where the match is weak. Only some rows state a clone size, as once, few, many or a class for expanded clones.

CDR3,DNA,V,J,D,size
CAIRTGAEAFF,TGTGCCATCAGGACCGGGGCTGAAGCTTTCTTT,TRBV10-3,TRBJ1-1,NA,few
CASSLLDPEAFF,TGTGCCAGCAGCTTATTGGACCCCGAAGCTTTCTTT,TRBV7-9,TRBJ1-1,NA,NA
CATRPGTDISEQFF,TGTGCCACCAGGCCCGGGACAGACATTTCGGAGCAGTTCTTC,TRBV24-1,TRBJ2-1,TRBD1,few
CASSLEQTKNTEAFF,TGTGCCAGCAGCTTAGAACAGACGAAGAACACTGAAGCTTTCTTT,TRBV13,TRBJ1-1,NA,NA
CASSLAGHFNQPQHF,TGTGCCAGCAGCTTAGCTGGACATTTCAATCAGCCCCAGCATTTT,TRBV7-8,TRBJ1-5,NA,NA
CAISVVGGFDYGYTF,TGTGCCATCAGTGTGGTTGGGGGCTTTGACTATGGCTACACCTTC,TRBV10-3,TRBJ1-2,NA,NA
CASSPGQPLEGALHF,TGTGCCAGCAGCCCGGGACAGCCCCTCGAGGGGGCCCTCCACTTT,TRBV9,TRBJ1-6,TRBD1,NA
CASSSGQGVTEAFF,TGTGCCAGCAGTTCCGGACAGGGTGTGACTGAAGCTTTCTTT,TRBV6-6,TRBJ1-1,TRBD1,NA
CASSYDLNYGYTF,TGTGCCAGCAGTTACGACCTAAACTATGGCTACACCTTC,TRBV6-2/TRBV6-3,TRBJ1-2,NA,NA
CAWSRDRRAYTYEQYF,TGTGCCTGGAGTCGGGACAGGAGGGCATACACCTACGAGCAGTACTTC,TRBV30,TRBJ2-7,TRBD1,NA
CASSWTSWETQYF,TGTGCCAGCAGTTGGACATCGTGGGAGACCCAGTACTTC,TRBV6-2/TRBV6-3,TRBJ2-5,NA,large
CASSDTLAGGSEQFF,TGTGCCAGCAGTGACACCCTAGCGGGGGGAAGTGAGCAGTTCTTC,TRBV6-4,TRBJ2-1,TRBD2,medium-sized
CASSQGVEPNYGYTF,TGTGCCAGCAGCCAAGGGGTGGAGCCAAACTATGGCTACACCTTC,TRBV3-1/TRBV3-2,TRBJ1-2,NA,NA
CASRVGQGFYQPQHF,TGTGCCAGCAGGGTAGGACAGGGTTTCTATCAGCCCCAGCATTTT,TRBV2,TRBJ1-5,TRBD1,NA
CASSVADRGRTGELFF,TGTGCCAGCAGCGTAGCGGACAGGGGGCGCACCGGGGAGCTGTTTTTT,TRBV9,TRBJ2-2,TRBD1,NA
CASSYASGGYNEQFF,TGTGCCAGCAGTTACGCTAGCGGGGGGTACAATGAGCAGTTCTTC,TRBV6-2/TRBV6-3,TRBJ2-1,TRBD2,NA
CASSQDQSGETYEQYF,TGCGCCAGCAGCCAAGATCAGTCAGGGGAAACCTACGAGCAGTACTTC,TRBV4-1,TRBJ2-7,NA,NA
CASSQGAAYNEQFF,TGCGCCAGCAGCCAAGGGGCAGCCTACAATGAGCAGTTCTTC,TRBV4-3,TRBJ2-1,NA,NA
CASRPHDWEGAGSPLHF,TGTGCCAGCCGCCCCCACGACTGGGAGGGGGCTGGATCACCCCTCCACTTT,TRBV7-9,TRBJ1-6,TRBD1,NA
CAWSVWEGIAGNTIYF,TGTGCCTGGAGTGTATGGGAGGGAATTGCTGGAAACACCATATATTTT,TRBV30,TRBJ1-3,NA,NA
CASSSGGGNSPLHF,TGTGCCAGCAGCTCAGGGGGAGGCAATTCACCCCTCCACTTT,TRBV9,TRBJ1-6,TRBD1,NA
CATSRDGQGTDTQYF,TGTGCCACCAGCAGAGATGGACAGGGCACAGATACGCAGTATTTT,TRBV15,TRBJ2-3,TRBD1,NA
CASSEESGGTGELFF,TGTGCCAGCAGTGAGGAGAGCGGGGGGACCGGGGAGCTGTTTTTT,TRBV6-4,TRBJ2-2,TRBD2,NA
CASSFTLPGNQPQHF,TGTGCCAGCAGCTTTACATTGCCGGGCAATCAGCCCCAGCATTTT,TRBV7-9,TRBJ1-5,NA,few
CSASTAPGYTF,TGCAGCGCGAGTACGGCGCCTGGCTACACCTTC,TRBV29-1,TRBJ1-2,NA,NA
CASSEGGGNTEAFF,TGTGCTAGCAGCGAAGGGGGCGGGAACACTGAAGCTTTCTTT,TRBV9,TRBJ1-1,TRBD1,once
CASSLAGGYTGELFF,TGTGCCAGCAGCCTGGCGGGGGGGTACACCGGGGAGCTGTTTTTT,TRBV9,TRBJ2-2,TRBD2,few
CASSRGLLNTEAFF,TGTGCCAGTAGTAGGGGACTTTTGAACACTGAAGCTTTCTTT,TRBV19,TRBJ1-1,NA,NA
CASSDHGEKLFF,TGTGCCAGCTCCGACCACGGTGAAAAACTGTTTTTT,TRBV18,TRBJ1-4,NA,NA
CASMDGAAWKTQYF,TGTGCCAGCATGGACGGGGCCGCTTGGAAGACCCAGTACTTC,TRBV6-5,TRBJ2-5,NA,NA
CSAEGDGEAFF,TGCAGTGCTGAGGGGGACGGTGAAGCTTTCTTT,TRBV20-1,TRBJ1-1,NA,NA
CASSTAFDTQYF,TGTGCCAGCAGTACGGCCTTTGATACGCAGTATTTT,TRBV6-5,TRBJ2-3,NA,NA
CASGTSGGAGELFF,TGTGCCAGCGGGACTAGCGGGGGGGCCGGGGAGCTGTTTTTT,TRBV27,TRBJ2-2,TRBD2,NA
CASSLGQSFGGDTIYF,TGTGCCAGCAGCTTAGGGCAGTCCTTCGGGGGAGACACCATATATTTT,TRBV7-6,TRBJ1-3,NA,medium-sized
CASSGGGITQPQHF,TGTGCCAGCAGCGGTGGGGGGATCACTCAGCCCCAGCATTTT,TRBV7-9,TRBJ1-5,NA,NA
CASSRRGTGISSPLHF,TGTGCCAGCAGCCGCCGGGGGACAGGGATTAGTTCACCCCTCCACTTT,TRBV5-6,TRBJ1-6,TRBD1,NA
CASSPIWGRGSPLHF,TGTGCCAGCTCACCAATCTGGGGTAGAGGTTCACCCCTCCACTTT,TRBV18,TRBJ1-6,NA,once
CASSMRTGPGNTIYF,TGTGCCAGCAGCATGCGGACAGGTCCTGGAAACACCATATATTTT,TRBV9,TRBJ1-3,TRBD1,NA
CASSPPGLAGHEQFF,TGTGCCAGCAGCCCCCCGGGACTTGCGGGTCATGAGCAGTTCTTC,TRBV14,TRBJ2-1,NA,few
CASSLTGPTEAFF,TGTGCCAGCAGTCTAACAGGACCCACTGAAGCTTTCTTT,TRBV12-3/TRBV12-4,TRBJ1-1,NA,NA
CASSLGGGGQPQHF,TGTGCCAGCAGCTTAGGGGGAGGCGGTCAGCCCCAGCATTTT,TRBV7-8,TRBJ1-5,NA,NA
CASSQDGGGGRTDTQYF,TGTGCCAGCAGCCAAGATGGGGGCGGGGGTCGCACAGATACGCAGTATTTT,TRBV4-2,TRBJ2-3,NA,NA
CASSQTGTASGANVLTF,TGCGCCAGCAGCCAGACAGGTACAGCATCTGGGGCCAACGTCCTGACTTTC,TRBV4-3,TRBJ2-6,NA,NA
CASSVEGRPNQPQHF,TGTGCCAGCAGCGTAGAAGGGAGGCCCAATCAGCCCCAGCATTTT,TRBV9,TRBJ1-5,NA,NA
CASSDREGWANEQFF,TGTGCCAGCAGCGACAGGGAGGGGTGGGCCAATGAGCAGTTCTTC,TRBV6-6,TRBJ2-1,NA,NA
CASSKGRADRGVETQYF,TGTGCCAGCAGTAAGGGTAGGGCCGACAGGGGTGTGGAGACCCAGTACTTC,TRBV27,TRBJ2-5,TRBD1,NA
CASSSYGYTF,TGTGCCAGCAGTAGCTATGGCTACACCTTC,TRBV9,TRBJ1-2,NA,NA
CASSPRGASTDTQYF,TGTGCCAGCAGCCCGAGGGGGGCAAGCACAGATACGCAGTATTTT,TRBV9,TRBJ2-3,NA,once
CASSLSGYSNQPQHF,TGTGCCAGCAGTTTATCAGGGTATAGCAATCAGCCCCAGCATTTT,TRBV27,TRBJ1-5,NA,NA
CASSPKGGLEKLFF,TGCGCCAGCAGCCCAAAGGGGGGGCTTGAAAAACTGTTTTTT,TRBV4-1,TRBJ1-4,NA,NA
CASSGSGPDYGYTF,TGTGCCAGCAGTGGAAGTGGCCCGGACTATGGCTACACCTTC,TRBV2,TRBJ1-2,NA,NA
CASSLYTGTGYGYTF,TGTGCCAGCAGTCTTTACACAGGGACAGGCTATGGCTACACCTTC,TRBV6-5,TRBJ1-2,TRBD1,medium-sized